This record concerns one TCR beta chain sequence. No antigen is known for it. These data belong to a study of T cell clones after liver transplantation. The protocol was immunoSEQ multiplex PCR, while the TCRdb copy is restricted to in-frame clones and leaves out a portion. The sample has about 7,900 clones; roughly 80% are singletons. Study findings and constraints: Migration into the graft, not deletion, may explain lost graft donor-reactive T cells.

This CDR3 is 12 amino acids long. In germline, CDR1 is MNHEY, CDR2 SVGAGI. V was trimmed by 6 bases and J by 2 bases, leaving 7 bases between them. Unstimulated PBMCs were sorted into CD3+CD4+ and CD3+CD8+ populations. The sequencing used CD8+ T cells from blood, collected before liver transplant. The rearrangement uses TRBV6-5 and TRBJ1-2, with D uncertain. The clonotype comes from a human donor who received a liver transplant. The CDR3 region has the DNA TGTGCCAGCAGAGGGAGGAACTATGGCTACACCTTC. This sequence encodes CASRGRNYGYTF.